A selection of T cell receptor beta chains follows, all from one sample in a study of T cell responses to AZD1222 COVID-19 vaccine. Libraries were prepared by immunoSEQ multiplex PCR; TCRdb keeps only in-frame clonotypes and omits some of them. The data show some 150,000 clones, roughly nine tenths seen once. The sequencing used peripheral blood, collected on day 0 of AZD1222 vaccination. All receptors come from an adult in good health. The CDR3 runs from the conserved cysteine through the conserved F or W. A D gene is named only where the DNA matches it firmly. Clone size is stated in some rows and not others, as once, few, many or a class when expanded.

CDR3: CASSELASGANTDTQYF
DNA: TGTGCCAGCAGTGAGTTGGCTAGCGGGGCTAACACAGATACGCAGTATTTT
V: TRBV2
size: NA
J: TRBJ2-3
D: TRBD2

CDR3: CASSLSGSHNEQFF
DNA: TGTGCCAGCAGCCTTAGCGGGAGCCACAATGAGCAGTTCTTC
V: TRBV2
size: NA
J: TRBJ2-1
D: TRBD2

CDR3: CASSFDRVRNTEAFF
DNA: TGTGCCAGCAGCTTCGACAGGGTTCGAAACACTGAAGCTTTCTTT
V: TRBV11-1
size: once
J: TRBJ1-1
D: TRBD1

CDR3: CASSPGQGLNIQYF
DNA: TGTGCCAGCAGCCCCGGACAGGGCTTAAACATTCAGTACTTC
V: TRBV9
size: NA
J: TRBJ2-4
D: TRBD1

CDR3: CSARGGTQYF
DNA: TGCAGTGCTAGAGGCGGGACGCAGTATTTT
V: TRBV20-1
size: NA
J: TRBJ2-3
D: NA

CDR3: CASSQRDRQNYGYTF
DNA: TGTGCCAGCAGCCAACGGGACAGGCAAAACTATGGCTACACCTTC
V: TRBV3-1/TRBV3-2
size: NA
J: TRBJ1-2
D: TRBD1

CDR3: CASSADPSGSYEQYF
DNA: TGTGCCAGCAGCGCGGACCCCTCGGGATCCTACGAGCAGTACTTC
V: TRBV9
size: NA
J: TRBJ2-7
D: NA

CDR3: CASSFRGRNIQYF
DNA: TGTGCCAGCAGCTTCAGGGGGCGGAACATTCAGTACTTC
V: TRBV7-9
size: NA
J: TRBJ2-4
D: TRBD1

CDR3: CASSFGAGAIYEQYF
DNA: TGTGCCAGCAGTTTTGGTGCGGGAGCGATTTACGAGCAGTACTTC
V: TRBV28
size: NA
J: TRBJ2-7
D: TRBD2

CDR3: CASSLVPGSNQPQHF
DNA: TGTGCCAGCAGCTTAGTCCCGGGTAGCAATCAGCCCCAGCATTTT
V: TRBV7-6
size: NA
J: TRBJ1-5
D: NA